This T cell receptor (beta chain) comes out of a study of read filtering for tumor transcriptome and immune sequencing (dated by TCRdb to the early 2020s). Background for the entire study: The cohort was composed of 17 to 20 male and 14 to 15 female patients, with a mean age of about 68 years and an age range of roughly 40 to 80. Using the same bone marrow samples, the study ran both targeted immune repertoire sequencing and bulk whole-transcriptome sequencing and then compared the TCR repertoires from each method. As a main aim, a read-filtering strategy for immune repertoire data was addressed, with the specific question being whether clonotypes supported by a single read should be removed. Whole-transcriptome libraries were prepared with the TruSeq RNA Access Library Prep Kit after DNase treatment. Per sample, about 4.05 to 11 million TCR-region mapped reads were obtained with IR-seq, compared with only about 80 to 1,300 with RNA-seq. By revised international staging, about 8 patients were R-ISS I, about 17 were R-ISS II and over five were R-ISS III.

Every patient had bone marrow sampled at the time of active disease. Ficoll-Hypaque density gradient centrifugation was used to isolate the bone marrow mononuclear cells. To remove myeloma plasma cells, the cells were labeled with CD138 magnetic microbeads on a MACS separator, and CD138-negative cells were then collected by negative selection. Flow cytometry with CD138 antibodies on an Attune NxT was used to check how pure the isolated cells were. Total RNA was extracted with TRIzol reagent and quantified with a NanoDrop spectrophotometer. Paired RNA-seq and IR-seq were performed on each patient's CD138-negative bone marrow sample. The germline V gene (reference sequence) provides CDR1 LNHDA and CDR2 SQIVND. The CDR3 starts with the cysteine, ends with the phenylalanine, and has 14 residues. Left in the record is the CDR3 DNA by itself, 42 bases read in frame from the first base. Trimmed from V: 7 bases; trimmed from J: 3 bases; junction bases lacking a gene match: 5.

The Immunoverse kit was used to build TCR libraries from 400 to 500 ng RNA, with molecular barcoded adaptors covering alpha/delta and beta/gamma chains. TCR library preparation used the same RNA that went into transcriptome sequencing. Sequencing of TCR libraries was carried out on an Illumina HiSeq 4000 with 2 x 150 cycles. The source study handled its data this way. TCR reads were aligned to human V, D, J and C references and assembled into CDR3 clonotypes with MiXCR, including quality filtering and error correction. The tcR package in R was used to analyze clonotype counts and gene usage diversity. For inspection of raw mapping reads, RNA-seq reads were mapped by STAR aligner version 2.5.3a onto GRCh37 of the human genome. To test how sequencing depth affected the clonotypes detected, IR-seq fastq files were randomly downsampled with Seqtk 1.3. TCRdb's own reprocessing of the public reads used fastp at Q25 and MiXCR and kept productive beta chains. When rows share a CDR3 protein, they turn into one entry using the most common DNA and genes. The V and J calls here are based on TCRdb, not the publication. The sample yields tens of thousands of distinct CDR3 sequences; about 22% were counted once. 10% to 12% of the sample goes to the ten largest clones.

Results and caveats for the whole study, not just this receptor: Removing single-read clonotypes increased the correlation between IR-seq and RNA-seq shared clonotype proportions. The sorted CD138-negative fraction was a mixed bone marrow immune population, not purified T cells. Single-read clonotypes made up about 87% of clonotypes but 3% to 3.5% of total reads in IR-seq, and 74.6% of clonotypes and about 45% of reads in RNA-seq. Clonotypes were captured by IR-seq at much higher depth and more reliably than by RNA-seq, and smaller IR-seq throughput was sufficient for identification of most shared clonotypes.

This clonotype was observed many times. The antigen it binds to is not known. The input lacks base qualities; no much larger clone sits a single base away. The rearranged segments are TRBV19 and TRBJ1-1; TRBD1 lines up with 10 middle nucleotides. The sample consisted of a population of CD138-negative cells sorted from bone marrow. Reading the label with the study, this specimen's cell subset or site is: bone marrow mononuclear cells depleted of CD138+ plasma/myeloma cells by negative magnetic selection. The receptor's source is a donor at least 40 years old with multiple myeloma. The CDR3 region has the sequence CASTPGQGHTEAFF. The DNA sequence is TGTGCCAGTACCCCGGGACAGGGGCACACTGAAGCTTTCTTT.